This T cell receptor beta chain was documented in a study of blood T cell repertoires in COVID-19. The CDR3 consists of 15 residues. V gave up 5 bases and J gave up 9 bases; unmatched junction bases: 13. Germline CDR1 is SGHTA and CDR2 is FQGNSA. Here immunoSEQ multiplex PCR was the method, and the copy in TCRdb shows in-frame clones only, minus some. The sample comprises about 23,000 clones, roughly 89% of which are singletons, and around 6% rests with the top ten. The sample comprised peripheral blood. The chain recombines TRBV7-2 with TRBJ2-1, with 7 bases lining up with TRBD2. The clonotype originates from a woman over 75 with active COVID-19. CDR3 sequence reads: CASSPRTSWAGEQFF. DNA for the CDR3: TGTGCCAGCAGCCCTCGGACTAGTTGGGCTGGTGAGCAGTTCTTC.